The present entry profiles one T cell receptor beta chain with its context. Its antigen is as yet unknown. This entry is derived from a study of T cell repertoires in cytomegalovirus infection. At the level of the study: The authors used CMV epitopes that were HLA-C-restricted (recently identified) and HLA-B-restricted (well studied). CMV infection plus the matching HLA type was flagged by public TCR beta signatures.

Germline V lookup: CDR1 SGHRS, CDR2 YFSETQ. The length of the CDR3 is 14 residues. The V end lost 3 bases, the J end lost 0 bases, and 4 bases lay between the germline ends. Study conclusions and caveats: Dominating the ex vivo response were HLA-C-restricted CMV-specific TCR beta clonotypes. Public TCR beta family frequency separated CMV-and-HLA carriers, including in an independent cohort.

MiXCR was run by TCRdb on the reads, yielding one entry per CDR3 protein. This table holds roughly 150,000 distinct CDR3 sequences, more than 30% found once. Sequencing used CD8+ T cells from cultured PBMCs, obtained from culture after CMV antigen stimulation. The TCR comes from a human donor in good health (CMV status not recorded). Some clones in this sample may be carry-over from other donors' samples. The chain joins TRBV5-1 to TRBJ2-6; D call uncertain. This chain's CDR3 is CASSWISGANVLTF. The CDR3, as DNA: TGCGCCAGCAGCTGGATCTCTGGGGCCAACGTCCTGACTTTC. Using reference TRBV5-1 and TRBJ2-6 for the parts outside the CDR3, the full variable domain is KAGVTQTPRYLIKTRGQQVTLSCSPISGHRSVSWYQQTPGQGLQFLFEYFSETQRNKGNFPGRFSGRQFSNSRSEMNVSTLELGDSALYLCASSWISGANVLTFGAGSRLTVL.